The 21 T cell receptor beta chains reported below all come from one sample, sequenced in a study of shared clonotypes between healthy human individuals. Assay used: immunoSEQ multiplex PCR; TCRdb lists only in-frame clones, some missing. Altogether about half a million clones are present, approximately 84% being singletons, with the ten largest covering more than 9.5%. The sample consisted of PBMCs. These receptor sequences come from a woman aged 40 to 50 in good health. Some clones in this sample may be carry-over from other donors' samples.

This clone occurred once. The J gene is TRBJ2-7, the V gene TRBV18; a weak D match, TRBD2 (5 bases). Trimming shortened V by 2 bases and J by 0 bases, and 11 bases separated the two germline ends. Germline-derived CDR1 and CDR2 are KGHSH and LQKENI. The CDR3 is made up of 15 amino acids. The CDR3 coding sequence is TGTGCCAGCTCACCATCGGGAATCGACTCCTACGAGCAGTACTTC. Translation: CASSPSGIDSYEQYF.

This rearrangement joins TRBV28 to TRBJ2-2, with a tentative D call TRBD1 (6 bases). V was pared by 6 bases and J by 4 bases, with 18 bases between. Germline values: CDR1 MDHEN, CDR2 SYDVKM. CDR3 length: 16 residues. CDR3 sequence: CASSTNYGRGTGELFF. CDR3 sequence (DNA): TGTGCCAGCAGCACTAACTACGGCAGGGGCACCGGGGAGCTGTTTTTT.

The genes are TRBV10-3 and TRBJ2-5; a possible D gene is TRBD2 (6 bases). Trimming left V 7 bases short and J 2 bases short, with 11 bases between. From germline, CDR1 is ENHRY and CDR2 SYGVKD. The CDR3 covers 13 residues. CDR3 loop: CAIKGTPQETQYF. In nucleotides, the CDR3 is TGTGCCATCAAAGGGACTCCACAAGAGACCCAGTACTTC.

CDR3 protein: CASSLGAHTDTQYF. The CDR3, as DNA: TGTGCCAGCAGCTTGGGGGCCCACACAGATACGCAGTATTTT. This chain links TRBV7-9 with TRBJ2-3; D is possibly TRBD1 (6 bases). The CDR3 covers 14 residues. Germline V gene lookup returns CDR1 SEHNR and CDR2 FQNEAQ (reference sequence). V was clipped by 3 bases and J by 2 bases, with 9 bases between them.

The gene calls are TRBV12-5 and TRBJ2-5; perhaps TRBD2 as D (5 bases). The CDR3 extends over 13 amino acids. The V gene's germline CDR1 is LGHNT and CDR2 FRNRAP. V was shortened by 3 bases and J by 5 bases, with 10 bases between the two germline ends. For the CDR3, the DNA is TGTGCTAGTGGTTTTTCGGGGTCGGAGACCCAGTACTTC. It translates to CASGFSGSETQYF.

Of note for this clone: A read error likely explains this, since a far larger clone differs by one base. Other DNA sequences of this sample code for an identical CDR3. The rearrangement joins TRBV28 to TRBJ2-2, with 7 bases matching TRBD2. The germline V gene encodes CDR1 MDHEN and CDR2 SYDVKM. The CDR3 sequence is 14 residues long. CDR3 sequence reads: CASSLALASGELFF. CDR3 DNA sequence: TGTGCCAGCAGTTTAGCACTAGCCAGCGGGGAGCTGTTCTTT.

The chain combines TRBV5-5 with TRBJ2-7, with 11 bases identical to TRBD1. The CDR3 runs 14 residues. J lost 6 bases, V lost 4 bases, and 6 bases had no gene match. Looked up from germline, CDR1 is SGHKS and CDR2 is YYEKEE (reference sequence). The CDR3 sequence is CASSRGQGAFEQYF. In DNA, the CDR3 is TGTGCCAGCAGCCGCGGACAGGGGGCGTTCGAGCAGTACTTC.

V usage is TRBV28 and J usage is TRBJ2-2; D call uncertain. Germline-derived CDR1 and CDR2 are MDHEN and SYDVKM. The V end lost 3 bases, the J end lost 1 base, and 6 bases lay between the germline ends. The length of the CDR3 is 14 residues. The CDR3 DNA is TGTGCCAGCAGTTTCTCAGGGAACACCGGGGAGCTGTTTTTT. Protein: CASSFSGNTGELFF.

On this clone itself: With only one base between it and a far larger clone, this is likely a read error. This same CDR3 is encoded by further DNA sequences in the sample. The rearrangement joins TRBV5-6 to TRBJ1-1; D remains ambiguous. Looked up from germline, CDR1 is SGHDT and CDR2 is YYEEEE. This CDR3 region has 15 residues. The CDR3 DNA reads TGTGCAAGCAGCTGGGCCTTCCCGGGCAACACTGAAGCTTTCTTT. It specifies CASSWAFPGNTEAFF. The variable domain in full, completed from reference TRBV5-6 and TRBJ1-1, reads DAGVTQSPTHLIKTRGQQVTLRCSPKSGHDTVSWYQQALGQGPQFIFQYYEEEERQRGNFPDRFSGHQFPNYSSELNVNALLLGDSALYLCASSWAFPGNTEAFFGQGTRLTVV.

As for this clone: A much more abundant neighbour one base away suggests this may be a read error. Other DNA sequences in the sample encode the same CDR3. The CDR3 sequence is CASSQEARGAGRRNSPLHF. CDR3 DNA sequence: TGTGCCAGTAGCCAAGAAGCGCGTGGGGCCGGACGGAGGAATTCACCCCTCCACTTT. The rearrangement joins TRBV4-2 to TRBJ1-6, with D tentatively TRBD1 (5 bases). CDR1 LGHNA and CDR2 YNFKEQ come from the germline V gene. This CDR3 is 19 amino acids long.

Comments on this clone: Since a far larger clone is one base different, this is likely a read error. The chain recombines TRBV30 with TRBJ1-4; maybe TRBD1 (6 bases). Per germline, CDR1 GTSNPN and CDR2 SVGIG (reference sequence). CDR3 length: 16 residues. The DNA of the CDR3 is TGTGCCTTGAGTAGAGGGGGAGGTTTCGGAGAGGGGAAACTGTTTTTT. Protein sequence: CALSRGGGFGEGKLFF. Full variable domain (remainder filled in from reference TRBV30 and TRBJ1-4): SQTIHQWPATLVQPVGSPLSLECTVEGTSNPNLYWYRQAAGRGLQLLFYSVGIGQISSEVPQNLSASRPQDRQFILSSKKLLLSDSGFYLCALSRGGGFGEGKLFFGSGTQLSVL.

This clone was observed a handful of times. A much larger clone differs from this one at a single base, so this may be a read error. The CDR3 protein is CASSTGTSGSYEEYF. Here the CDR3 DNA reads TGTGCCAGCAGCACAGGGACTAGCGGCTCCTACGAGGAGTACTTC. The chain employs TRBV5-4 and TRBJ2-7; 11 bases line up with TRBD2. CDR1 is SGHNT and CDR2 is YYREEE in the germline V gene (reference sequence). The CDR3 has 15 residues. The full variable domain, completed using reference TRBV5-4 and TRBJ2-7, is ETGVTQSPTHLIKTRGQQVTLRCSSQSGHNTVSWYQQALGQGPQFIFQYYREEENGRGNFPPRFSGLQFPNYSSELNVNALELDDSALYLCASSTGTSGSYEEYFGPGTRLTVT.

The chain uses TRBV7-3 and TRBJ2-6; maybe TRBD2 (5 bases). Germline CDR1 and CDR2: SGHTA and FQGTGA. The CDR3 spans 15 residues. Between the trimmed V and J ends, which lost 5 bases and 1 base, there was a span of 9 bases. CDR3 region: CASSPTRSGANVLTF. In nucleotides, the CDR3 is TGTGCCAGCAGCCCCACTAGATCTGGGGCCAACGTCCTGACTTTC.

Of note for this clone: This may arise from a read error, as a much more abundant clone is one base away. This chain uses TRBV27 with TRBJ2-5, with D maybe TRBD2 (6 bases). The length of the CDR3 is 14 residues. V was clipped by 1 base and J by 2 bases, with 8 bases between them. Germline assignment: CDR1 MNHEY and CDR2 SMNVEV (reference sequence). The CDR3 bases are TGTGCCAGCAGTTTATACGGGAGACAAGAGACCCAGTACTTC. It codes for CASSLYGRQETQYF.

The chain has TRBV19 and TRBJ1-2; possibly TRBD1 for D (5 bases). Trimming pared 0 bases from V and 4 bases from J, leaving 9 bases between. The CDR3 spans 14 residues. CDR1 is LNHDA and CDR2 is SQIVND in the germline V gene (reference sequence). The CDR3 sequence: CASSIDSDSYGYTF. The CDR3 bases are TGTGCCAGTAGTATAGATTCCGACAGCTATGGCTACACCTTC.

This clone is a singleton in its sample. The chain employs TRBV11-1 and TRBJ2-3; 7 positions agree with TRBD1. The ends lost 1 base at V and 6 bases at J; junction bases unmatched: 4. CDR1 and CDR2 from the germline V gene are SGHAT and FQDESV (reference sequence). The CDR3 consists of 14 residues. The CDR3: CASSLERGQDTQYF. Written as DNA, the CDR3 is TGTGCCAGCAGCTTAGAAAGGGGGCAGGATACGCAGTATTTT.

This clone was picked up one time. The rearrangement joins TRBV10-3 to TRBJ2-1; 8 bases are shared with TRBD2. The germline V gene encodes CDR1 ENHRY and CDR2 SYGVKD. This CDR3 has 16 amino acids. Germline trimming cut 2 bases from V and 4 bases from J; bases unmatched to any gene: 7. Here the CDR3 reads CAISEPRGGEYNEQFF. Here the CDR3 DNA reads TGTGCCATCAGTGAGCCCCGGGGGGGGGAGTACAATGAGCAGTTCTTC.

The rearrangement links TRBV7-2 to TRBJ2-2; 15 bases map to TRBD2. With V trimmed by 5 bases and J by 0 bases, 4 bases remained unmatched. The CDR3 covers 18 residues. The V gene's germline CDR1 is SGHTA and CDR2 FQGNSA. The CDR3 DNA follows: TGTGCCAGCAGCCACGGGACTAGCGGGAGGTCGAACACCGGGGAGCTGTTTTTT. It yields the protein CASSHGTSGRSNTGELFF. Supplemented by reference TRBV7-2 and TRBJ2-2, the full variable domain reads GAGVSQSPSNKVTEKGKDVELRCDPISGHTALYWYRQSLGQGLEFLIYFQGNSAPDKSGLPSDRFSAERTGGSVSTLTIQRTQQEDSAVYLCASSHGTSGRSNTGELFFGEGSRLTVL.

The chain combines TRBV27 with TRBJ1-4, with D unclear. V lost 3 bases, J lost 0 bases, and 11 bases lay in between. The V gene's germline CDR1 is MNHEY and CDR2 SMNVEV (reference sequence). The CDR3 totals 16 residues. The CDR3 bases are TGTGCCAGCAGTTTTACGAGCCATGCAACTAATGAAAAACTGTTTTTT. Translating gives CASSFTSHATNEKLFF.

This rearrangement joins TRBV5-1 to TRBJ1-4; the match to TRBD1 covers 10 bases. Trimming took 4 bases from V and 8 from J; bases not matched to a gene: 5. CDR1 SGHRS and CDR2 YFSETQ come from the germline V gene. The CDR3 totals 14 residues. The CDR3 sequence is CASSPGQGGEKLFF. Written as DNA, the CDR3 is TGCGCCAGCAGCCCAGGACAGGGGGGAGAAAAACTGTTTTTT.

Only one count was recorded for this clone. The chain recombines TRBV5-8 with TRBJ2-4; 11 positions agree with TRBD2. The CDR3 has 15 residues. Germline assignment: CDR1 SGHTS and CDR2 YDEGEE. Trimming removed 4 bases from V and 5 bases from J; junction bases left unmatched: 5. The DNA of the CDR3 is TGTGCCAGCAGCCCCCGACTAGCGGGACAAAACATTCAGTACTTC. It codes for CASSPRLAGQNIQYF.